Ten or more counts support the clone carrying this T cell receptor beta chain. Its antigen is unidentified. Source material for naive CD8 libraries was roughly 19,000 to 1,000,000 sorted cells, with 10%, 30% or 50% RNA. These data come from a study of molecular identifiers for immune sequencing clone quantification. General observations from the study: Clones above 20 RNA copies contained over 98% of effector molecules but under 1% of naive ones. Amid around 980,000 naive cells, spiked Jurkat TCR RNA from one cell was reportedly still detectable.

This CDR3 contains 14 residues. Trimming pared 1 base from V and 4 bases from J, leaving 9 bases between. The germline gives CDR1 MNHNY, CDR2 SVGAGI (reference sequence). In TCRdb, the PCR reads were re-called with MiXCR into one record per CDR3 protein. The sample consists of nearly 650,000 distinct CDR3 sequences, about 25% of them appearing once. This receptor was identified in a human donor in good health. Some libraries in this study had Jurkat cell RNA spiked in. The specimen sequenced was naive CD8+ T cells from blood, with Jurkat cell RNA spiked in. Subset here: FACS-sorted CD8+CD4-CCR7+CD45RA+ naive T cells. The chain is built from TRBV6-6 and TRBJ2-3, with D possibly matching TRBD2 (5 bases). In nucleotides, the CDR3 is TGTGCCAGCAGTTACTTAACTAGGGCAGATACGCAGTATTTT. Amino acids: CASSYLTRADTQYF.